One TCR beta chain is described in this entry. The antigen is not known. Treatment described: roughly 11-day PBMC culture with coronavirus spike peptide pools or control peptides (ViraFEST assay). Unexposed donor CD4+ T cells predated the COVID-19 pandemic, collected 2011-2018. Four cold-coronavirus spikes and SARS-CoV-2 S/N were the probes applied, cells permitting, to CD4+ T cells from unexposed donors. Oncomine TCR Beta short-read sequencing was applied to DNA from cultured CD4+ T cells. A single record per CDR3 protein comes from TCRdb applying MiXCR to the PCR reads. The sample has some 8,300 distinct CDR3 sequences, roughly 36% seen once. This specimen comes from a study of vaccination and CD4 T cells after COVID-19. This CDR3 is 14 amino acids long. Trimming at V came to 6 bases and at J to 1 base, leaving 5 bases not matched to a gene. Germline V lookup: CDR1 MNHNS, CDR2 SASEGT.

The rearrangement joins TRBV6-1 to TRBJ1-1; 7 bases fit TRBD1. This clonotype originated in a human donor in good health. What was sequenced was CD4+ T cells from blood, cultured in vitro. CDR3 residues: CASRVTGANTEAFF. CDR3 bases: TGTGCCAGCAGGGTAACAGGGGCGAACACTGAAGCTTTCTTT.